This T cell receptor beta chain was identified in a study of metastatic and nonmetastatic thyroid tumors. The sample holds many counts of this clone. TCRdb re-called the PCR reads with MiXCR. The sample consists of under 100,000 clones, 8% to 9.5% of them appearing once. No treatment of any kind had been given to any patient before thyroid surgery. The V and J ends lost 5 bases and 1 base, in that order; junction bases with no gene match: 6. CDR1 is SEHNR, CDR2 FQNEAQ, per germline (reference sequence). The CDR3 spans 15 residues. The sequence came from a female donor with papillary thyroid cancer or a benign thyroid nodule (not recorded which). Some clones in this sample may be carry-over from other donors' samples. The V gene is TRBV7-9, the J gene TRBJ1-1; 8 nucleotides match TRBD1. Sequencing was performed on blood. The CDR3 sequence is CASSGGTGGNTEAFF. In DNA form, the CDR3 reads TGTGCCAGCAGCGGGGGGACAGGTGGGAACACTGAAGCTTTCTTT.